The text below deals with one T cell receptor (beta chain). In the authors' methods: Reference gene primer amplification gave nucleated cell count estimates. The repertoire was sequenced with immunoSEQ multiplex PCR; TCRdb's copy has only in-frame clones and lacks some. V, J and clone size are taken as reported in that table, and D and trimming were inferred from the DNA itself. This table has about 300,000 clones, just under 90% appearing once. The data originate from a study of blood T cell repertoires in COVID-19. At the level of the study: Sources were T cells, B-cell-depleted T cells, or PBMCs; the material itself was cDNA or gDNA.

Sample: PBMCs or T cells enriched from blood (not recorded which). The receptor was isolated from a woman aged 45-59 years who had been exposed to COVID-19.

CDR3 in amino acids: CASSRKGLLSSYNEQFF. The CDR3 nucleotides read TGTGCCAGTAGTAGAAAGGGACTTCTAAGCTCCTACAATGAGCAGTTCTTC. This sequence joins TRBV19 and TRBJ2-1, with D perhaps matching TRBD2 (6 bases). The CDR3 extends over 17 amino acids. Between the trimmed V and J ends, which lost 4 bases and 0 bases, there was a span of 16 bases. Germline V lookup: CDR1 LNHDA, CDR2 SQIVND (reference sequence).